This T cell receptor beta chain was identified during a study of cytomegalovirus exposure and HLA in healthy donors. Whole-study findings and limits: The authors enumerated roughly 180 TCR beta chains as linked to cytomegalovirus. In an earlier analysis, most TCR beta V segments were productive about 87% or about 30% of the time. Cytomegalovirus status, reportedly, was diagnosed with high specificity and sensitivity by the classifier. As immune exposure information, only CMV serostatus was available.

Of note for this clone: The target antigen is unknown.

Amplification used 60 Vbeta primers and 13 Jbeta primers. This table comes from immunoSEQ multiplex PCR, and its TCRdb copy is limited to in-frame clones, with some not included. The repertoire consists of tens of thousands of clones, with under 80% occurring once and the leading ten covering 6.9%. The sequence came from a woman aged 45-59 years in good health and CMV-seropositive. Source material: PBMCs.

CDR3 DNA sequence: TGTGCCAGTAGTATTCGACTAGCGGGGGGGAAGACCGGGGAGCTGTTTTTT. It encodes CASSIRLAGGKTGELFF. This chain uses TRBV19 with TRBJ2-2, with 14 bases fitting TRBD2. The junction had 5 bases not matched to a gene; V was cut back by 3 bases and J by 5 bases. Germline V gives CDR1 LNHDA, CDR2 SQIVND (reference sequence). The CDR3 totals 17 residues.